A single T cell receptor (beta chain) is shown here with its context. The data belong to a study of OX40 agonist ivuxolimab in advanced cancers. TCRdb keeps only in-frame clones here, not all; method: immunoSEQ multiplex PCR. This sample has 70,000 or so clones, with over 80% found just once. CDR1 and CDR2 (germline): LNHDA, SQIVND (reference sequence). The CDR3 contains 18 residues. The V and J ends lost 7 bases and 0 bases, in that order; junction bases with no gene match: 8. The clonotype comes from an adult with an advanced solid tumor such as melanoma, head and neck, liver or kidney cancer. Sequencing used CD4+ or CD8+ T cells sorted from blood, obtained in a trial of the OX40 agonist ivuxolimab. The chain links TRBV19 to TRBJ2-3, with 15 bases fitting TRBD2. The CDR3 DNA is TGTGCCAGTACCCTGGGACTAGCGGGAGGCACTAGCACAGATACGCAGTATTTT. Amino acids: CASTLGLAGGTSTDTQYF. Drawing the rest from reference TRBV19 and TRBJ2-3, the complete variable domain is DGGITQSPKYLFRKEGQNVTLSCEQNLNHDAMYWYRQDPGQGLRLIYYSQIVNDFQKGDIAEGYSVSREKKESFPLTVTSAQKNPTAFYLCASTLGLAGGTSTDTQYFGPGTRLTVL.